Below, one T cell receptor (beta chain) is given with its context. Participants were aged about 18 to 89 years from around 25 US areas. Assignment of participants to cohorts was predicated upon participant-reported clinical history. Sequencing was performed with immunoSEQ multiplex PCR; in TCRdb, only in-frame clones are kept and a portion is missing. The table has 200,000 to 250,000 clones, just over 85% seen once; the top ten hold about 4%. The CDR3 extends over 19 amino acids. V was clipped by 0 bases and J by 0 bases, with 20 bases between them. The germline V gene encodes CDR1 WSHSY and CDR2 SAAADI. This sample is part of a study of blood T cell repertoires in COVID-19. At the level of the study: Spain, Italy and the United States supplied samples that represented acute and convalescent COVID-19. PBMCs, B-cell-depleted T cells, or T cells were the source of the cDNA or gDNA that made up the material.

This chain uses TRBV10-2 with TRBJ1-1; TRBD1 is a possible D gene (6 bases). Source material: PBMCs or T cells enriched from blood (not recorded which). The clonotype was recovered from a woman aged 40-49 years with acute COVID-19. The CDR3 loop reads CASSESLYLTGSMNTEAFF. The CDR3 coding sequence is TGCGCCAGCAGTGAGTCTCTCTACCTTACAGGGAGCATGAACACTGAAGCTTTCTTT.